The next 9 T cell receptor beta chains were all read from a single sample in a study of blood T cells in healthy people across ages. Primed by a sample-barcoded 5' primer and a J-beta primer mix, a second PCR proceeded for 7 to 11 cycles. TCRdb ran MiXCR on the 5' RACE reads and lists one entry per CDR3 protein. Altogether approximately 850,000 distinct CDR3 sequences are present, 44% being singletons, with the ten largest covering about 19%. Sequencing input: blood. The source of these receptors is a man aged 55 to 70 in good health.

The V gene is TRBV6-5, the J gene TRBJ2-4; 7 nucleotides match TRBD1. Trimming at V came to 6 bases and at J to 0 bases, leaving 5 bases not matched to a gene. The CDR3 is made up of 15 amino acids. Germline CDR1 reads MNHEY; CDR2 reads SVGAGI. This chain's CDR3 is CASREGQLAKNIQYF. The CDR3 bases are TGTGCCAGCAGAGAGGGACAGCTAGCCAAAAACATTCAGTACTTC.

This clonotype came up a few times. The chain combines TRBV11-3 with TRBJ2-5, with D uncertain. CDR3 length: 13 residues. Germline values: CDR1 SGHNT, CDR2 YENEEA. V dropped 0 bases and J dropped 6 bases, with 8 bases sitting between them. The CDR3 DNA follows: TGTGCCAGCAGCTTAGAGTCTTTGAAGACCCAGTACTTC. Amino acid sequence: CASSLESLKTQYF.

This clonotype was picked up a small number of times. The gene calls are TRBV10-3 and TRBJ2-1; D is ambiguous. Between the trimmed V and J ends, which lost 3 bases and 2 bases, there was a span of 8 bases. The CDR3 extends over 14 amino acids. From germline, CDR1 is ENHRY and CDR2 SYGVKD. CDR3 DNA: TGTGCCATCAGTGATCAGAATACCTACAATGAGCAGTTCTTC. This translates into CAISDQNTYNEQFF.

This clonotype came up many times. The rearrangement joins TRBV24-1 to TRBJ2-4, with D perhaps matching TRBD1 (6 bases). Germline V lookup: CDR1 KGHDR, CDR2 SFDVKD. Trimming cost V 9 bases and J 0 bases, with 20 bases left between them. The CDR3 runs to 17 residues. The CDR3, as DNA: TGTGCCACCCGGCGACAGGCGGCTTCCTTAGCCAAAAACATTCAGTACTTC. It codes for CATRRQAASLAKNIQYF.

The CDR3 DNA is TGTGCCAGCAGCCCTCTGGGCGGGGGGGCGAACACCGGGGAGCTGTTTTTT. Its translation: CASSPLGGGANTGELFF. J is TRBJ2-2 and V is TRBV7-2; 9 nucleotides agree with TRBD2. The ends lost 5 bases at V and 0 bases at J; junction bases unmatched: 7. In germline, CDR1 is SGHTA, CDR2 FQGNSA. This CDR3 is 17 amino acids long.

This clonotype was picked up a small number of times. The chain has TRBV5-1 and TRBJ2-5; the D is unclear. Trimming left V 0 bases short and J 4 bases short, with 10 bases between. CDR3 size: 14 residues. CDR1 is SGHRS and CDR2 is YFSETQ in the germline V gene. The CDR3 coding sequence is TGCGCCAGCAGCTTGGGACCGGGTCGAGAGACCCAGTACTTC. Protein sequence: CASSLGPGRETQYF.

The table lists this clonotype with a few counts. The chain carries TRBV9 and TRBJ2-7, with D tentatively TRBD1 (6 bases). The J call may not be correct, given that the DNA end is closer to TRBJ2-5. From germline, CDR1 is SGDLS and CDR2 YYNGEE. This CDR3 is built from 14 residues. The CDR3 is CASSPYTGPETQYF. CDR3 DNA sequence: TGTGCCAGCAGCCCATATACAGGGCCAGAGACCCAGTACTTC.

The chain joins TRBV6-5 to TRBJ1-2, with D possibly TRBD1 on 6 matching bases. The CDR3 has 14 residues. The V end was cut by 8 bases, the J end by 5 bases, with 18 bases between. Germline V lookup: CDR1 MNHEY, CDR2 SVGAGI. The CDR3 loop reads CASSRPGAPYGYTF. For the CDR3, the DNA is TGTGCCAGCTCCCGTCCGGGGGCTCCATATGGCTACACCTTC.

This clonotype was observed a few times. The chain combines TRBV7-9 with TRBJ2-5, with a possible D match to TRBD2 (6 bases). The CDR3 covers 14 residues. V lost 6 bases and J 9 bases, leaving 20 bases between the germline ends. Germline CDR1 is SEHNR and CDR2 is FQNEAQ (reference sequence). The CDR3 is CASRRDGPRGSQYF. The CDR3 region has the DNA TGTGCCAGCAGGCGGGACGGCCCAAGAGGGTCCCAGTACTTC.